This TCR beta chain was identified during a study of OX40 agonist ivuxolimab in advanced cancers. Study details: All patients had ivuxolimab intravenously every 2 weeks at 0.01 to 10 mg/kg. It was permissible to have had prior anti-PD-1, anti-PD-L1 or anti-CTLA-4 therapy, and around 40% had some.

Clones were sequenced by immunoSEQ multiplex PCR, and TCRdb holds only the in-frame ones, with some missing. The data hold approximately 72,000 clones, with about 83% observed a single time. Blood draws occurred at baseline, cycle 4 day 1, and cycle 7 day 1. From germline, CDR1 is SGHNT and CDR2 YENEEA. The CDR3 has 15 amino acids. V dropped 1 base and J dropped 0 bases, with 7 bases sitting between them. The TCR sequence derives from an adult with an advanced solid tumor such as melanoma, head and neck, liver or kidney cancer. The chain couples TRBV11-3 to TRBJ1-3, with D uncertain. This sample comprised CD4+ or CD8+ T cells sorted from blood, obtained in a trial of the OX40 agonist ivuxolimab. CDR3 sequence: CASSLGADSGNTIYF. The CDR3 bases are TGTGCCAGCAGCTTAGGGGCCGACTCTGGAAACACCATATATTTT.